This passage covers 17 T cell receptor beta chains from one sample sequenced in a study of CD8 T cells in Susac syndrome. A quantity of about 0.45 to 1 ug RNA underwent reverse transcription using random hexamers. TCRdb fed the immunoSEQ multiplex PCR reads into MiXCR, producing one record per CDR3 protein. The data contain fewer than 200,000 distinct CDR3 sequences, about 95% of them seen just once; the ten biggest clones take up 0.1%. The sample consisted of CD4+ T cells from PBMCs. These TCRs come from a human donor in good health.

The chain recombines TRBV7-2 with TRBJ1-4; D gene uncertain. Germline CDR1 is SGHTA and CDR2 is FQGNSA. The germline V and J ends were trimmed by 4 bases and 7 bases, with 13 bases remaining between them. The CDR3 sequence is 14 residues long. The CDR3 sequence is CASSSREGPEKLFF. CDR3 nucleotides: TGTGCCAGCAGCTCCCGGGAAGGGCCTGAAAAACTGTTTTTT.

This clonotype was recorded only once. This sequence joins TRBV3-1 and TRBJ2-1; TRBD2 matches at 9 bases. The germline gives CDR1 LGHDT, CDR2 YNNKEL (reference sequence). Losses at the gene ends were 1 base for V and 9 bases for J; bases not matched to a gene: 4. CDR3 length: 14 amino acids. The CDR3 sequence: CASSQVAGAVEQFF. The CDR3 DNA is TGTGCCAGCAGCCAAGTAGCGGGAGCAGTTGAGCAGTTCTTC.

The J gene is TRBJ1-2, the V gene TRBV12-5; TRBD1 is a possible D gene (6 bases). Germline CDR1 and CDR2: LGHNT and FRNRAP. The CDR3 has 14 amino acids. V lost 1 base to trimming and J lost 8 bases, with 14 bases between them. In DNA form, the CDR3 reads TGTGCTAGTGGTTTGGATTACAGGGCGACGGGCTACACCTTC. The encoded protein is CASGLDYRATGYTF.

The chain joins TRBV20-1 to TRBJ2-1; D is possibly TRBD1 (5 bases). Germline assignment: CDR1 DFQATT and CDR2 SNEGSKA (reference sequence). The CDR3 spans 14 residues. The V end was cut by 6 bases, the J end by 6 bases, with 18 bases between. The chain's CDR3 is CSAKPPQGGNEQFF. The CDR3 DNA follows: TGCAGTGCCAAACCGCCCCAGGGCGGCAATGAGCAGTTCTTC.

The CDR3 DNA follows: TGTGCCAGCAGCTATCTGGCGGGAGGACCTGATGAGCAGTTCTTC. Its translation is CASSYLAGGPDEQFF. J is TRBJ2-1 and V is TRBV11-2; 8 positions match TRBD2. V lost 4 bases and J lost 8; bases outside the gene matches: 10. The CDR3 has 15 amino acids. Per germline, CDR1 SGHAT and CDR2 FQNNGV. Complete variable domain (other parts from reference TRBV11-2 and TRBJ2-1): EAGVAQSPRYKIIEKRQSVAFWCNPISGHATLYWYQQILGQGPKLLIQFQNNGVVDDSQLPKDRFSAERLKGVDSTLKIQPAKLEDSAVYLCASSYLAGGPDEQFFGPGTRLTVL.

The chain has TRBV29-1 and TRBJ1-2; 9 bases fit TRBD1. The CDR3 spans 13 residues. V lost 6 bases and J lost 8; bases outside the gene matches: 10. Germline loops: CDR1 SQVTM, CDR2 ANQGSEA. The CDR3 DNA is TGCAGCGTGATTCCGGGACAGGGATTAGGCTACACCTTC. Amino acids: CSVIPGQGLGYTF.

The chain uses TRBV27 and TRBJ2-7, with TRBD2 as a possible D gene (5 bases). CDR1 is MNHEY and CDR2 is SMNVEV in the germline V gene (reference sequence). The CDR3 is 17 amino acids. Trimming removed 3 bases at V and 0 bases at J, with 18 bases between. CDR3 sequence reads: CASSLSRTPQSSYEQYF. The CDR3 region has the DNA TGTGCCAGCAGTTTGTCCCGGACTCCTCAAAGCTCCTACGAGCAGTACTTC.

As regards this clonotype: Its ends do not fully match the called genes, so a read error is possible. The CDR3 loop is CASSLGSSNYGYTF. The CDR3 nucleotides are TGCGCCAGCAGCTTAGGATCGTCTAACTATGGCTACACCTTC. The V call is TRBV7-2, the J call TRBJ1-2; D is ambiguous. CDR1 is SGHTA, CDR2 FQGNSA, per germline. This CDR3 comprises 14 residues.

This chain links TRBV12-3 or TRBV12-4 with TRBJ2-7; 8 nucleotides line up with TRBD1. This CDR3 region has 14 residues. The V and J ends lost 2 bases and 7 bases, in that order; junction bases with no gene match: 7. CDR3 bases: TGTGCCAGCAGTTTATTACAGGGGGTAGGGGAGCAGTACTTC. This encodes CASSLLQGVGEQYF.

V gene TRBV6-2 or TRBV6-3 combines with J gene TRBJ1-5; D not certain. Germline V lookup: CDR1 MNHEY, CDR2 SVGEGT. This CDR3 contains 13 residues. V lost 0 bases and J 7 bases, leaving 7 bases between the germline ends. The CDR3 sequence: CASSYSTGQPQHF. CDR3 nucleotide sequence: TGTGCCAGCAGTTACTCGACGGGGCAGCCCCAGCATTTT.

The table lists this clonotype with a count of one. The rearrangement joins TRBV5-4 to TRBJ2-7; 7 nucleotides match TRBD1. This CDR3 is built from 15 residues. Trimming cost V 4 bases and J 6 bases; bases outside gene matches: 13. Germline V CDR1 and CDR2: SGHNT, YYREEE (reference sequence). The CDR3 is CASSGTPGGKAEQYF. CDR3 DNA sequence: TGTGCCAGCAGCGGAACCCCAGGGGGAAAGGCCGAGCAGTACTTC.

V and J are TRBV4-3 and TRBJ2-3; 10 nucleotides line up with TRBD2. The CDR3 is made up of 19 amino acids. The trim removed 0 bases at V and 0 bases at J, leaving 9 bases unmatched. In germline, CDR1 is LGHNA, CDR2 YSLEER. Here the CDR3 DNA reads TGCGCCAGCAGCCAAGATGGTGGGCTAGCGGGAGTAAGCACAGATACGCAGTATTTT. Translated, it gives CASSQDGGLAGVSTDTQYF.

The genes are TRBV29-1 and TRBJ2-7; D ambiguous. V was clipped by 1 base and J by 3 bases, with 10 bases between them. Per germline, CDR1 SQVTM and CDR2 ANQGSEA. This CDR3 region has 13 residues. This CDR3 is CSVEVLGNYEQYF. The CDR3 coding sequence is TGCAGCGTTGAAGTTCTGGGAAACTACGAGCAGTACTTC.

The V and J genes are TRBV15 and TRBJ2-3; no firm D call. Trimming cost V 0 bases and J 5 bases, with 6 bases left between them. Germline V CDR1 and CDR2: LNHNV, YYDKDF (reference sequence). The CDR3 has 13 amino acids. CDR3 nucleotide sequence: TGTGCCACCAGCAGAGATCTGGGAGATACGCAGTATTTT. Its translation is CATSRDLGDTQYF.

The chain uses TRBV30 and TRBJ2-7; TRBD1 is a possible D gene (6 bases). Trimming removed 8 bases from V and 1 base from J, with 15 bases in between. The CDR3 totals 13 residues. In germline, CDR1 is GTSNPN, CDR2 SVGIG (reference sequence). CDR3 loop: CAGTGRTSYEQYF. Here the CDR3 DNA reads TGTGCCGGTACAGGGAGAACGTCCTACGAGCAGTACTTC.

The rearrangement joins TRBV24-1 to TRBJ2-1; TRBD1 is a possible D gene (6 bases). V was shortened by 3 bases and J by 5 bases, with 13 bases between the two germline ends. CDR3 size: 15 residues. Looked up from germline, CDR1 is KGHDR and CDR2 is SFDVKD. The CDR3 DNA is TGTGCCACCAGTGATCTACCTGGACAGAACAATGAGCAGTTCTTC. It codes for CATSDLPGQNNEQFF.

The chain employs TRBV12-3 or TRBV12-4 and TRBJ2-7; D is possibly TRBD1 (5 bases). With 5 bases removed from V and 1 base from J, the gap between germline ends came to 15 bases. The CDR3 is 15 residues long. The CDR3 reads CASSPRKGLSYEQYF. The CDR3 DNA reads as TGTGCCAGCAGTCCCAGGAAGGGGTTATCCTACGAGCAGTACTTC.